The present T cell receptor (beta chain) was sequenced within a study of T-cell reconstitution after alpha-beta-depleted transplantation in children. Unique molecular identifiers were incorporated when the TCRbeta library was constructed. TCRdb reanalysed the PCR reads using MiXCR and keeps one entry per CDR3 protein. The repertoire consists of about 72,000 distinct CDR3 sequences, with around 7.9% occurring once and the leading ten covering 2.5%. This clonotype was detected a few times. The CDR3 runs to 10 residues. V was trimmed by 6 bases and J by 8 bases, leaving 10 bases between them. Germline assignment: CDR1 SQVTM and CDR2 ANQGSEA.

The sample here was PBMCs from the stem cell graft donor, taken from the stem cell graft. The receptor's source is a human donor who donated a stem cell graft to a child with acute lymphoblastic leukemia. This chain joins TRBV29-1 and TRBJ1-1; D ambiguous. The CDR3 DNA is TGCAGCGTGGCCGTCGAAGAAGCTTTCTTT. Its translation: CSVAVEEAFF.